The rows below give T cell receptor beta chains drawn from one sample of a study of OX40 agonist ivuxolimab in advanced cancers. Assay: immunoSEQ multiplex PCR; the TCRdb copy retains only in-frame clones and omits some. The data contain around 84,000 clones, about nine tenths of them singletons. Sequencing used CD4+ or CD8+ T cells sorted from blood, obtained in a trial of the OX40 agonist ivuxolimab. Receptors were obtained from an adult with an advanced solid tumor such as melanoma, head and neck, liver or kidney cancer. The CDR3 runs from the conserved cysteine through the conserved F or W. Fields, in order: clone size, J gene, D gene, CDR3 length, V gene, CDR3 protein, CDR3 DNA. A D gene is named only where the DNA matches it firmly. Size tells how often a clone was seen (once, few, many) or the class of an expanded clone, and some rows leave it out.

>-|TRBJ2-3|TRBD2|18|TRBV9
CASSGFGSVAGGTDTQYF
TGTGCCAGCAGCGGCTTTGGCTCAGTAGCGGGGGGCACAGATACGCAGTATTTT
>-|TRBJ2-1|-|13|TRBV7-6
CASSLIGVHEQFF
TGTGCCAGCAGCTTGATAGGGGTGCATGAGCAGTTCTTC
>few|TRBJ1-1|-|15|TRBV2
CASSEGPGEDPEAFF
TGTGCCAGCAGTGAAGGCCCAGGGGAGGACCCTGAAGCTTTCTTT
>-|TRBJ2-5|-|10|TRBV7-6
CASSRETQYF
TGTGCCAGCAGCCGAGAGACCCAGTACTTC
>-|TRBJ2-1|TRBD1|12|TRBV11-2
CASRNAGTGSFF
TGTGCCAGCAGGAACGCCGGGACAGGGTCGTTCTTC
>-|TRBJ1-3|-|14|TRBV7-3
CASSLQGRGNTIYF
TGTGCCAGCAGCTTACAGGGTCGTGGAAACACCATATATTTT
>-|TRBJ2-7|TRBD2|18|TRBV10-1
CASSFGPLTSGGSYEQYF
TGCGCCAGCAGCTTCGGCCCCCTTACTAGCGGGGGTTCCTACGAGCAGTACTTC
>-|TRBJ2-1|TRBD2|16|TRBV6-5
CASSYSFLAGGNEQFF
TGTGCCAGCAGTTACTCGTTTCTAGCGGGGGGGAATGAGCAGTTCTTC
>-|TRBJ2-2|TRBD2|18|TRBV5-6
CASSLALAGVPHTGELFF
TGTGCCAGCAGCTTGGCGCTAGCGGGGGTTCCGCACACCGGGGAGCTGTTTTTT
>-|TRBJ2-2|-|16|TRBV5-6
CASSWIRDTNTGELFF
TGTGCCAGCAGCTGGATCCGGGACACGAACACCGGGGAGCTGTTTTTT
>-|TRBJ2-7|-|12|TRBV11-1
CASSANSYEQYF
TGTGCCAGCAGCGCAAACAGCTACGAGCAGTACTTC
>once|TRBJ2-2|-|12|TRBV7-3
CASSLGTGELFF
TGTGCCAGCAGCTTGGGCACCGGGGAGCTGTTTTTT
>-|TRBJ2-7|-|11|TRBV7-9
CASSFGREQYF
TGTGCCAGCAGCTTTGGCAGGGAGCAGTACTTC
>-|TRBJ2-3|-|15|TRBV6-5
CASSGGDSLTDTQYF
TGTGCCAGCAGTGGCGGGGACAGCCTCACAGATACGCAGTATTTT
>once|TRBJ2-2|-|18|TRBV27
CASSSPRAAGSYPGELFF
TGTGCCAGCAGTTCACCGAGAGCCGCGGGATCCTATCCCGGGGAGCTGTTTTTT
>-|TRBJ1-6|-|16|TRBV7-2
CASSLYWAIDNSPLHF
TGTGCCAGCAGCTTATATTGGGCTATTGATAATTCACCCCTCCACTTT
>-|TRBJ1-2|-|13|TRBV5-1
CASSEMGIYGYTF
TGCGCCAGCAGCGAGATGGGGATCTATGGCTACACCTTC
>-|TRBJ1-2|TRBD1|15|TRBV6-4
CASSDSWTGDYGYTF
TGTGCCAGCAGTGACTCGTGGACAGGAGACTATGGCTACACCTTC
>-|TRBJ2-5|-|14|TRBV5-4
CASSLELVFETQYF
TGTGCCAGCAGCTTGGAGCTAGTGTTCGAGACCCAGTACTTC
>-|TRBJ2-5|TRBD2|16|TRBV7-9
CASSRPGLAGEETQYF
TGTGCCAGCAGCCGCCCCGGACTAGCGGGGGAAGAGACCCAGTACTTC
>-|TRBJ1-2|TRBD1|15|TRBV19
CASSMGQGWGYGYTF
TGTGCCAGTAGTATGGGACAGGGATGGGGCTATGGCTACACCTTC
>once|TRBJ2-6|TRBD1|14|TRBV29-1
CSVGQGTGANVLTF
TGCAGCGTTGGACAGGGGACTGGGGCCAACGTCCTGACTTTC
>-|TRBJ2-7|TRBD1|17|TRBV25-1
CASSEGLDRDSAYEQYF
TGTGCCAGCAGTGAAGGTCTGGACCGGGACAGCGCCTACGAGCAGTACTTC
>once|TRBJ1-1|-|17|TRBV7-9
CASSLLGGREMNTEAFF
TGTGCCAGCAGCTTATTGGGGGGTAGGGAGATGAACACTGAAGCTTTCTTT
>-|TRBJ1-5|-|14|TRBV19
CASSIAGWSQPQHF
TGTGCCAGTAGTATCGCAGGGTGGAGTCAGCCCCAGCATTTT
>once|TRBJ2-7|-|12|TRBV5-1
CASSLHREEQYF
TGCGCCAGCAGCCTGCACAGGGAAGAGCAGTACTTC
>once|TRBJ2-2|-|14|TRBV9
CASNWGDYTGELFF
TGTGCCAGCAATTGGGGAGACTACACCGGGGAGCTGTTTTTT
>-|TRBJ2-7|-|13|TRBV4-1
CASSQGASYEQYF
TGCGCCAGCAGCCAAGGGGCGTCCTACGAGCAGTACTTC
>-|TRBJ1-2|-|16|TRBV18
CASAPSMGEANYGYTF
TGTGCCAGCGCACCAAGTATGGGGGAGGCTAACTATGGCTACACCTTC
>-|TRBJ2-1|TRBD2|15|TRBV5-1
CASSPWTSGGQVGFF
TGCGCCAGCAGCCCTTGGACTAGCGGGGGGCAAGTTGGGTTCTTC
>-|TRBJ2-7|-|13|TRBV27
CASSLGGSYEQYF
TGTGCCAGCAGTTTAGGGGGTTCCTACGAGCAGTACTTC
>-|TRBJ1-5|TRBD1|15|TRBV6-1
CASTSRDRANQPQHF
TGTGCCAGCACCTCCCGGGACAGGGCCAATCAGCCCCAGCATTTT
>-|TRBJ1-2|-|15|TRBV11-2
CASSFGGSTVDGYTF
TGTGCCAGCAGCTTTGGGGGTTCCACTGTTGATGGCTACACCTTC
>-|TRBJ1-1|-|15|TRBV7-3
CASSLTRRNNTEAFF
TGTGCCAGCAGCTTAACCCGACGGAATAACACTGAAGCTTTCTTT
>-|TRBJ1-5|-|15|TRBV13
CASSLGPGGNQPQHF
TGTGCCAGCAGCTTAGGGCCAGGGGGCAATCAGCCCCAGCATTTT
>once|TRBJ2-5|TRBD2|15|TRBV27
CASSASGRYQETQYF
TGTGCCAGCTCGGCTAGCGGGCGCTACCAAGAGACCCAGTACTTC
>-|TRBJ2-7|-|14|TRBV9
CASALGGSSYEQYF
TGTGCCAGCGCTCTCGGGGGAAGCTCCTACGAGCAGTACTTC
>-|TRBJ2-1|-|14|TRBV27
CASSWGPADNEQFF
TGTGCCAGCAGTTGGGGACCTGCGGACAATGAGCAGTTCTTC
>-|TRBJ2-1|-|14|TRBV7-9
CASSPGRPFNEQFF
TGTGCCAGCAGCCCCGGACGGCCGTTCAATGAGCAGTTCTTC
>once|TRBJ1-6|-|15|TRBV7-9
CASSPRAGFDSPLHF
TGTGCCAGCAGCCCCCGCGCGGGGTTTGATTCACCCCTCCACTTT
>-|TRBJ1-1|-|13|TRBV2
CASTPDVNTEAFF
TGTGCCAGCACCCCCGACGTGAACACTGAAGCTTTCTTT
>-|TRBJ2-3|-|14|TRBV27
CASSPEYTTDTQYF
TGTGCCAGCAGTCCCGAGTACACCACAGATACGCAGTATTTT
>-|TRBJ2-7|-|16|TRBV7-9
CASRVKTGRGQYEQYF
TGTGCCAGCAGGGTCAAGACCGGACGTGGGCAGTACGAGCAGTACTTC
>-|TRBJ2-7|-|14|TRBV12-5
CASGKALGYYEQYF
TGTGCTAGTGGGAAGGCTCTCGGATACTACGAGCAGTACTTC
>-|TRBJ2-7|-|12|TRBV5-1
CASSSGLAEQYF
TGCGCCAGCTCCTCCGGTCTCGCCGAGCAGTACTTC
>-|TRBJ2-7|-|13|TRBV29-1
CSARGVGAYEQYF
TGCAGCGCCCGCGGGGTAGGGGCCTACGAGCAGTACTTC
>once|TRBJ2-5|-|19|TRBV5-6
CASSFFGDSGAMYQETQYF
TGTGCCAGCAGCTTCTTTGGCGACTCGGGGGCGATGTACCAAGAGACCCAGTACTTC
>-|TRBJ1-4|-|11|TRBV10-2
CASRVAEKLFF
TGCGCCAGCAGAGTTGCTGAAAAACTGTTTTTT
>few|TRBJ2-7|TRBD1|15|TRBV4-3
CASSQGQGPNYEQYF
TGCGCCAGCAGCCAAGGACAGGGGCCCAACTACGAGCAGTACTTC
>-|TRBJ1-6|-|17|TRBV5-1
CASSRSGSPEINSPLHF
TGCGCCAGCAGCCGTAGTGGTAGCCCCGAGATTAATTCACCCCTCCACTTT
>once|TRBJ2-3|TRBD2|18|TRBV4-2
CASSQGLAGDLSTDTQYF
TGTGCCAGCAGCCAAGGACTAGCGGGGGACCTTAGCACAGATACGCAGTATTTT
>-|TRBJ1-2|-|16|TRBV9
CASSSPGRGADYGYTF
TGTGCCAGCAGCTCCCCCGGGAGGGGCGCCGACTATGGCTACACCTTC
>-|TRBJ2-7|TRBD1|16|TRBV4-1
CASSQVETGGSYEQYF
TGCGCCAGCAGCCAAGTAGAGACAGGGGGTTCCTACGAGCAGTACTTC
>-|TRBJ1-1|TRBD1|14|TRBV11-2
CASSRTGPNTEAFF
TGTGCCAGCAGCCGGACAGGGCCGAACACTGAAGCTTTCTTT
>once|TRBJ2-2|-|11|TRBV7-6
CASSFGGELFF
TGTGCCAGCAGCTTTGGCGGGGAGCTGTTTTTT